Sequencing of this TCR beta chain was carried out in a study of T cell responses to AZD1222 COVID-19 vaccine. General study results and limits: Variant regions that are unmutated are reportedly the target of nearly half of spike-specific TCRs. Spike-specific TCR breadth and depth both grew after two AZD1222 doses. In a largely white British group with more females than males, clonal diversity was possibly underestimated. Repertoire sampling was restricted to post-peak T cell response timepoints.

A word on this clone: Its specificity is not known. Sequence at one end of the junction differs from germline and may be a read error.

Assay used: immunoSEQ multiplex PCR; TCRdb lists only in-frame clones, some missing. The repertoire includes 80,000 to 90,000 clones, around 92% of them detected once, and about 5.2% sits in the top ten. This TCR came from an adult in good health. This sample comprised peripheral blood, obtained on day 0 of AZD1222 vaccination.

The CDR3 nucleotides read TGTGCCAGTAGTTTAGACAGGGAAAAACTGTTTTTT. Its protein product is CASSLDREKLFF. The chain combines TRBV19 with TRBJ1-4; the D gene is possibly TRBD1 (6 bases). The V gene's germline CDR1 is LNHDA and CDR2 SQIVND (reference sequence). This CDR3 contains 12 residues.